What follows are 22 T cell receptor beta chains derived from one specimen sequenced in a study of T cell clonality in common variable immunodeficiency. Measured with immunoSEQ multiplex PCR; TCRdb has only the in-frame clones, and not every one. The sample offers approximately 44,000 clones and no singletons, the top ten holding 10%. Sequencing was performed on peripheral blood mononuclear cells. These receptors were taken from a person between 18 and 69 years old in good health.

This clone came up many times. From the germline J gene comes the end of the CDR3, since the read stops 3 residues before it. V is TRBV5-4 and J is TRBJ2-1, with D possibly matching TRBD2 (7 bases). The CDR3 length is 15 residues. With 4 bases removed from V and 8 bases from J, the gap between germline ends came to 19 bases. Germline V gene sequence: CDR1 SGHNT, CDR2 YYREEE (reference sequence). Partial CDR3 DNA: TGTGCCAGCAGCCCGGGGGGCTCGTTGCCCCATGAG. Residues: CASSPGGSLPHE. The whole CDR3 sequence reads CASSPGGSLPHEQFF.

This clone was found many times. The CDR3 is cut off 3 residues early in the read; its end comes from the germline J gene. The chain links TRBV12-3 or TRBV12-4 to TRBJ1-2, with TRBD1 as a possible D gene (5 bases). This CDR3 region has 15 residues. The ends were cut back, 2 bases at V and 2 bases at J, with 12 bases in the middle. CDR3 protein: CASSLFAGNNYGYTF. The sequenced CDR3 bases are TGTGCCAGCAGTTTATTTGCAGGGAACAACTATGGC.

This clone was detected many times. Incomplete CDR3 DNA: TGCAGTGCGAGAATTCGGACTAGCGGGGACTACGAG. This codes for CSARIRTSGDYE. The entire CDR3 is CSARIRTSGDYEQYF. V and J are TRBV20-1 and TRBJ2-7, with TRBD2 matching over 12 bases. With the read ending 3 residues before the CDR3 end, the germline J gene is used to fill in that end. This CDR3 comprises 15 residues. CDR1 is DFQATT and CDR2 is SNEGSKA in the germline V gene (reference sequence). The junction had 9 bases not matched to a gene; V was cut back by 6 bases and J by 3 bases.

This clone was recorded many times. The CDR3 end lies 3 residues beyond the end of the read and is filled in from the germline J gene. The genes are TRBV30 and TRBJ1-6, with a possible D match to TRBD1 (6 bases). V lost 3 bases and J 6 bases, leaving 18 bases between the germline ends. CDR1 is GTSNPN, CDR2 SVGIG, per germline (reference sequence). The CDR3 extends over 16 amino acids. CDR3 bases read: TGTGCCTGGAGCCAACGGGGCAGGGGCTTTAATTCACCC. Protein product: CAWSQRGRGFNSP. The CDR3 in its entirety is CAWSQRGRGFNSPLHF.

About this clone: The observed sequence ends 3 residues before the CDR3 terminus, with the missing tail filled in from the germline J gene. V is TRBV2 and J is TRBJ2-3, with unresolved D. Germline loops: CDR1 SNHLY, CDR2 FYNNEI. The CDR3 contains 14 residues. The CDR3 DNA, read in part, is TGTGCCAGCAGTTATTTGCCGGGTCCTCGGGCG. Amino acids: CASSYLPGPRA. The full-length CDR3 reads as CASSYLPGPRAQYF.

In its sample, this clone was seen many times. Coverage ceases 3 residues before the CDR3 finishes, and the germline J gene fills in the end. The chain employs TRBV7-9 and TRBJ1-5; 8 positions agree with TRBD1. The CDR3 has 15 amino acids. J lost 4 bases, V lost 3 bases, and 5 bases had no gene match. Per germline, CDR1 SEHNR and CDR2 FQNEAQ (reference sequence). The DNA read from the CDR3 is TGTGCCAGCAGCTTTGGGACAGGAAATAATCAGCCC. It is translated as CASSFGTGNNQP. The full CDR3 protein reads CASSFGTGNNQPQHF.

This clone was counted at least ten times. Read sequence stops 3 residues before the CDR3 end, and the germline J gene provides the missing end. The V call is TRBV2, the J call TRBJ1-2; tentative D call: TRBD1 (5 bases). The CDR3 is 15 residues long. Germline values: CDR1 SNHLY, CDR2 FYNNEI. Trimming stripped 0 bases from V and 5 bases from J, with 13 bases between. This CDR3 reads CASSEALRGAYGYTF. CDR3 DNA (partial): TGTGCCAGCAGTGAAGCGCTAAGAGGGGCATATGGC.

About this clone itself: The read finishes 3 residues shy of the CDR3 end, and the germline J gene is used to complete it. Other nucleotide sequences from this sample produce the same CDR3. The chain joins TRBV7-2 to TRBJ1-2; 7 bases are shared with TRBD1. V gave up 0 bases and J gave up 7 bases; unmatched junction bases: 11. Germline assignment: CDR1 SGHTA and CDR2 FQGNSA. The CDR3 is made up of 16 amino acids. The CDR3 here is CASSLARDRESGGYTF. Partial CDR3 DNA: TGTGCCAGCAGCTTAGCCCGAGACAGGGAATCAGGTGGC.

Many counts were recorded for this clone. The read terminates 3 residues before the CDR3 end, so the remaining end is supplied by the germline J gene. V and J are TRBV11-3 and TRBJ1-1; D call uncertain. Germline V CDR1 and CDR2: SGHNT, YENEEA. V dropped 10 bases and J dropped 4 bases, with 13 bases sitting between them. The CDR3 covers 12 residues. CDR3 protein: CATCRIGTEAFF. CDR3 DNA (partial): TGTGCCACCTGTCGTATCGGCACTGAA.

This clone was counted at least ten times. The read ends 3 residues before the CDR3 terminus; that terminus is restored from the germline J gene. The chain joins TRBV7-3 to TRBJ2-1, with a tentative D call TRBD1 (5 bases). In germline, CDR1 is SGHTA, CDR2 FQGTGA. Trimming took 3 bases from V and 7 from J, leaving 13 bases between them. CDR3 length: 14 residues. The part of the CDR3 DNA that was read is TGTGCCAGCAGCTTGTCCAGGGTGGGGAATGAG. This sequence encodes CASSLSRVGNE. The CDR3 reads in full as CASSLSRVGNEQFF.

This clone was seen many times. The CDR3 end falls 3 residues outside the read, so it is completed with the germline J gene. The chain carries TRBV7-2 and TRBJ1-4, with 8 bases aligning to TRBD1. Germline lookup yields CDR1 SGHTA and CDR2 FQGNSA. This CDR3 contains 15 residues. The trim removed 3 bases at V and 5 bases at J, leaving 5 bases unmatched. CDR3 DNA (partial): TGTGCCAGCAGCTTCCGGACAGGGTTCAATGAAAAA. Encoded protein: CASSFRTGFNEK. The whole CDR3 sequence reads CASSFRTGFNEKLFF.

Concerning this clone itself: The CDR3 extends 3 residues past the end of the read, so its final part is completed from the germline J gene. The rearrangement joins TRBV10-3 to TRBJ2-7; 7 bases agree with TRBD2. In germline, CDR1 is ENHRY, CDR2 SYGVKD. J lost 4 bases, V lost 2 bases, and 8 bases had no gene match. The CDR3 is made up of 15 amino acids. Here the CDR3 reads CAISEREAGKYEQYF. The sequenced part of the CDR3 DNA is TGTGCCATCAGTGAGAGGGAAGCGGGGAAGTACGAG.

This clone was seen many times. The read gets to within 3 residues of the CDR3 end, and the germline J gene fills in the rest. The chain recombines TRBV6-2 or TRBV6-3 with TRBJ1-1; a possible D gene is TRBD1 (5 bases). This CDR3 is built from 14 residues. The V and J ends lost 4 bases and 4 bases respectively, with 13 bases between them. Germline CDR1 MNHEY, CDR2 SVGEGT. The part of the CDR3 DNA that was read is TGTGCCAGCAGTTTAGGCGGGGGGACCACTGAA. Amino acid sequence: CASSLGGGTTE. The whole CDR3 sequence is CASSLGGGTTEAFF.

The table lists this clone with many counts. The read finishes 3 residues shy of the CDR3 end, and the germline J gene is used to complete it. The V call is TRBV2, the J call TRBJ2-1; D is possibly TRBD1 (6 bases). This CDR3 region has 13 residues. Trimming pared 6 bases from V and 4 bases from J, leaving 10 bases between. Germline-derived CDR1 and CDR2 are SNHLY and FYNNEI. Partial CDR3 DNA: TGTGCCAGCAGGGACAGCCAATACAATGAG. The encoded protein is CASRDSQYNE. The full CDR3 protein is CASRDSQYNEQFF.

This clone was recorded many times. CDR3: CASSQETSGRAQETQYF. The sequenced CDR3 bases are TGTGCCAGCAGCCAAGAGACAAGCGGGAGGGCCCAAGAGACC. The genes are TRBV4-2 and TRBJ2-5, with TRBD2 matching over 10 bases. The read gets to within 3 residues of the CDR3 end, and the germline J gene fills in the rest. Trimming cost V 0 bases and J 1 base; bases outside gene matches: 5. CDR3 length: 17 residues. The germline V gene encodes CDR1 LGHNA and CDR2 YNFKEQ.

This clone was counted at least ten times. From the germline J gene comes the end of the CDR3, since the read stops 3 residues before it. J is TRBJ2-5 and V is TRBV9, with D tentatively TRBD2 (5 bases). The CDR3 is made up of 14 amino acids. The germline V gene encodes CDR1 SGDLS and CDR2 YYNGEE. Trimming stripped 3 bases from V and 5 bases from J, with 14 bases between. The sequenced CDR3 bases are TGTGCCAGCAGCGCTGCAGGAGGAGTGGAGACC. It encodes CASSAAGGVET. The whole CDR3 is CASSAAGGVETQYF.

This clone was seen repeatedly, ten times or more. The read terminates 3 residues before the CDR3 end, so the remaining end is supplied by the germline J gene. Other nucleotide sequences in the sample specify the same CDR3. The chain links TRBV6-4 to TRBJ2-1; 11 nucleotides line up with TRBD2. V trimming: 0 bases; J trimming: 6 bases; junction bases outside the gene matches: 1. From germline, CDR1 is MRHNA and CDR2 SNTAGT. CDR3 size: 15 residues. The CDR3 bases that were read are TGTGCCAGCAGTGACTCTAGCGGGGGGGCCAATGAG. Translating gives CASSDSSGGANE. The CDR3, in full, reads CASSDSSGGANEQFF.

Ten or more counts support this clone. Coverage ceases 3 residues before the CDR3 finishes, and the germline J gene fills in the end. This chain joins TRBV4-2 and TRBJ1-1, with a tentative D call TRBD1 (6 bases). Per germline, CDR1 LGHNA and CDR2 YNFKEQ. V lost 4 bases and J 5 bases, leaving 32 bases between the germline ends. This CDR3 contains 20 residues. The part of the CDR3 DNA that was read is TGTGCCAGCAGCCTCGAACTAGTAGTAGCGGGGGGGGGCCCCGGAACTGAA. Translation gives CASSLELVVAGGGPGTE. The complete CDR3 protein is CASSLELVVAGGGPGTEAFF.

In the case of this clone: The read halts 3 residues ahead of the CDR3 end, with the missing end drawn from the germline J gene. The V and J genes are TRBV5-1 and TRBJ2-1; maybe TRBD2 (5 bases). CDR1 is SGHRS, CDR2 YFSETQ, per germline. V lost 7 bases, J lost 9 bases, and 20 bases lay in between. This CDR3 region has 14 residues. CDR3 sequence: CASGMDPGLSEQFF. The CDR3 bases that were read are TGCGCCAGCGGTATGGACCCCGGACTTAGTGAG.

This clone was seen repeatedly, ten times or more. The read is 3 residues too short to cover the CDR3 end, so that end is filled in from the germline J gene. This rearrangement joins TRBV23-1 to TRBJ2-7; tentatively, D is TRBD1 or TRBD2 (6 bases each). TRBV23-1 carries the ORF label, with uncertain function. V lost 3 bases and J 2 bases, leaving 17 bases between the germline ends. There are 16 residues in the CDR3. This CDR3 reads CASSHYREVSAYEQYF. The part of the CDR3 DNA that was read is TGCGCCAGCAGTCATTACAGGGAGGTAAGCGCCTACGAG.

The table lists this clone with many counts. With the read ending 3 residues before the CDR3 end, the germline J gene is used to fill in that end. The J gene is TRBJ2-7, the V gene TRBV7-6; the D gene is possibly TRBD1 (6 bases). Germline CDR1 SGHVS, CDR2 FNYEAQ. This CDR3 is 14 amino acids long. Trimming cost V 5 bases and J 2 bases, with 13 bases left between them. CDR3 DNA, as far as it was read: TGTGCCAGCAGCGGCAGGGGTTATCCCTACGAG. It codes for CASSGRGYPYE. In full, the CDR3 reads CASSGRGYPYEQYF.

The table lists this clone with many counts. The sequenced fragment ends 3 residues before the CDR3 boundary, so the rest is inferred from the germline J gene. The V gene is TRBV5-1, the J gene TRBJ1-1; perhaps TRBD1 as D (6 bases). The V end was cut by 0 bases, the J end by 2 bases, with 8 bases between. The CDR3 consists of 14 residues. CDR1 is SGHRS and CDR2 is YFSETQ in the germline V gene. The sequenced part of the CDR3 DNA is TGCGCCAGCAGCTTGGTGGGGGCTAACACTGAA. It translates to CASSLVGANTE. The whole CDR3 sequence reads CASSLVGANTEAFF.